This T cell receptor delta chain was found in a study of Vδ1+ human thymocytes. This CDR3 contains 18 residues. With 4 bases clipped from V and 0 bases from J, the junction kept 12 bases outside the gene matches. Germline V gene sequence: CDR1 TSWWSYY, CDR2 QGS. A few counts support this clone. The antigen is undetermined. The template was reverse-transcribed extracted RNA. CDR3 amplicons came from multiplex PCR with pooled V-gene forward and constant-region reverse primers. TCRdb re-called the multiplex PCR reads through CATT. The repertoire holds about 58,000 delta-chain clones, around 16% seen once, with over 0.35% in the top ten. Findings and caveats of the study: Highly polyclonal TRG and TRD repertoires with Gaussian CDR3 length distributions appeared in thymus. Thymic delta-chain repertoires held approximately 20% Vdelta2 sequences and few Vdelta3, despite high sort purity. Bulk data may be misread because of unexpected Vdelta2 sequences.

Thymocytes were sorted as CD3+ TCRVdelta1+ TCRVdelta2- after alphabeta T cell depletion. Between roughly 98% and 99.6% of sorted thymocytes were Vdelta1+. Sequencing was performed on Vdelta1+ gamma-delta thymocytes from the thymus. Subset meaning: FACS-sorted CD3+ TCRalphabeta- TCRVdelta1+ TCRVdelta2- thymocytes. The TCR was taken from a girl younger than two who had congenital heart surgery. V gene TRDV1 combines with J gene TRDJ1, with TRDD2 identical over 9 bases. The CDR3 DNA reads as TGTGCTCTTGGGGGAACCTTCCTACGGTTTTCTTACACCGATAAACTCATCTTT. It translates to CALGGTFLRFSYTDKLIF.